This is a list of T cell receptor beta chains from one sample in a study of cytomegalovirus exposure and HLA in healthy donors. The table came from immunoSEQ multiplex PCR; TCRdb's copy has only in-frame clones and leaves some out. The sample carries about 64,000 clones, approximately 83% recorded once. Sample: PBMCs. The source is a female donor in good health and CMV-seronegative. Each CDR3 is given with its conserved first and last residue. A D gene is named only where the DNA matches it firmly. Clone size is stated in some rows and not others, as once, few, many or a class when expanded.

d_call	clone_size	v_call	j_call	cdr3_aa	cdr3_nt
-	once	TRBV7-2	TRBJ2-7	CASSFQVSYEQYF	TGTGCCAGCAGCTTTCAGGTCTCCTACGAGCAGTACTTC
-	-	TRBV30	TRBJ1-2	CACRTNGYGYTF	TGTGCCTGCCGAACGAACGGCTATGGCTACACCTTC
TRBD2	few	TRBV28	TRBJ2-1	CASRGGNNEQFF	TGTGCCAGTCGCGGGGGGAACAATGAGCAGTTCTTC
-	-	TRBV21-1	TRBJ1-2	CASSKGLTGVYGYTF	TGTGCCAGCAGCAAAGGGCTGACCGGAGTCTATGGCTACACCTTC
TRBD1	-	TRBV6-1	TRBJ1-4	CASSDPGQGGRTNEKLFF	TGTGCCAGCAGTGACCCGGGACAGGGGGGTAGGACTAATGAAAAACTGTTTTTT
-	-	TRBV2	TRBJ1-5	CASEFSLMSNQPQHF	TGTGCCAGTGAGTTTAGTCTCATGAGCAATCAGCCCCAGCATTTT
TRBD2	-	TRBV9	TRBJ2-7	CASSLTSGSYEQYF	TGTGCCAGCAGCTTGACTAGCGGCTCCTACGAGCAGTACTTC
TRBD1	-	TRBV28	TRBJ2-1	CASSGRQGSSYNEQFF	TGTGCCAGCAGTGGAAGACAGGGAAGCTCCTACAATGAGCAGTTCTTC
TRBD1	-	TRBV4-3	TRBJ2-2	CASSQGTGYTGELFF	TGCGCCAGCAGCCAAGGGACAGGCTACACCGGGGAGCTGTTTTTT
TRBD2	-	TRBV7-9	TRBJ2-1	CASSPTSGVSSSYNEQFF	TGTGCCAGCAGCCCGACTAGCGGGGTATCTAGCTCCTACAATGAGCAGTTCTTC
-	few	TRBV19	TRBJ1-5	CASSQGSGQPQHF	TGTGCCAGTAGCCAGGGATCCGGTCAGCCCCAGCATTTT
-	-	TRBV27	TRBJ2-7	CASSLRLVPLGEQYF	TGTGCCAGCAGTCTAAGACTAGTACCCCTGGGCGAGCAGTACTTC
TRBD2	-	TRBV6-1	TRBJ2-1	CASTGEASGVDEQFF	TGTGCCAGCACAGGGGAGGCTAGCGGGGTCGATGAGCAGTTCTTC
TRBD1	few	TRBV7-3	TRBJ1-1	CASSLAGPGTGLNTEAFF	TGTGCCAGCAGCTTAGCAGGTCCCGGGACAGGGCTGAACACTGAAGCTTTCTTT
TRBD2	-	TRBV11-2	TRBJ2-1	CASSLAGQSYNEQFF	TGTGCCAGCAGCCTAGCGGGACAATCCTACAATGAGCAGTTCTTC
TRBD2	-	TRBV7-2	TRBJ2-7	CASSLGGGAGGYEQYF	TGTGCCAGCAGCTTGGGGGGAGGAGCGGGAGGTTACGAGCAGTACTTC
-	few	TRBV7-2	TRBJ2-7	CASSLAGTQSYEQYF	TGTGCCAGCAGCTTAGCAGGGACTCAGAGCTACGAGCAGTACTTC
-	-	TRBV7-2	TRBJ2-2	CASSFTRVSGELFF	TGTGCCAGCAGCTTTACTAGGGTTTCCGGGGAGCTGTTTTTT
TRBD1	-	TRBV7-2	TRBJ1-2	CASSSPGQPYGYTF	TGTGCCAGCAGCTCTCCGGGACAGCCCTATGGCTACACCTTC
-	-	TRBV4-2	TRBJ2-3	CASSLQGGTSTSTDTQYF	TGTGCCAGCAGCCTACAAGGAGGGACTTCCACTAGCACAGATACGCAGTATTTT
-	-	TRBV13	TRBJ2-3	CASSLYRTSTDTQYF	TGTGCCAGCAGCTTATATCGGACTAGCACAGATACGCAGTATTTT
TRBD2	-	TRBV7-9	TRBJ2-1	CASSSKAGELEQFF	TGTGCCAGCAGCTCCAAGGCGGGAGAGCTTGAGCAGTTCTTC
-	-	TRBV7-2	TRBJ1-2	CASSLVSGNYGYTF	TGTGCCAGCAGCTTAGTTTCAGGGAACTATGGCTACACCTTC
-	-	TRBV27	TRBJ1-1	CASHGGGGANTEAFF	TGTGCCAGTCACGGGGGGGGCGGGGCAAACACTGAAGCTTTCTTT
TRBD2	-	TRBV9	TRBJ2-2	CASSPPNTIAGANTGELFF	TGTGCCAGCAGCCCGCCGAATACAATAGCGGGGGCGAACACCGGGGAGCTGTTTTTT
-	few	TRBV7-2	TRBJ2-2	CASSFSGTTGELFF	TGTGCCAGCAGCTTTTCAGGAACAACCGGGGAGCTGTTTTTT
-	few	TRBV27	TRBJ2-2	CASSLSQGLPGELFF	TGTGCCAGCAGTTTAAGTCAGGGATTACCCGGGGAGCTGTTTTTT
TRBD1	once	TRBV28	TRBJ2-7	CASYTSGQGHYEQYF	TGTGCCAGCTACACGTCGGGACAGGGGCACTACGAGCAGTACTTC
TRBD2	-	TRBV28	TRBJ2-3	CASSSFEYGIWTSGTQRTDTQYF	TGTGCCAGCAGTTCTTTTGAGTACGGGATTTGGACTAGCGGGACACAAAGGACAGATACGCAGTATTTT
TRBD2	-	TRBV5-5	TRBJ2-3	CASRLAGAADTQYF	TGTGCCAGCAGACTAGCGGGGGCGGCAGATACGCAGTATTTT
-	-	TRBV11-2	TRBJ1-2	CASSLVTDPNYGYTF	TGTGCCAGCAGCTTAGTGACAGATCCTAACTATGGCTACACCTTC
TRBD1	-	TRBV10-3	TRBJ1-1	CAITEGQASSQAFF	TGTGCCATCACAGAGGGACAGGCCTCCAGTCAAGCTTTCTTT
-	-	TRBV5-4	TRBJ2-2	CASSSGQNTGELFF	TGTGCCAGCAGCTCTGGACAGAACACCGGGGAGCTGTTTTTT
-	-	TRBV7-6	TRBJ2-2	CASSLVGGSNTGELFF	TGTGCCAGCAGCTTAGTGGGGGGTTCGAACACCGGGGAGCTGTTTTTT
TRBD1	once	TRBV18	TRBJ2-7	CASSPPGIRDRNYEQYF	TGTGCCAGCTCACCACCCGGAATCCGGGACAGAAACTACGAGCAGTACTTC
-	-	TRBV6-6	TRBJ2-7	CASKDSLDEQYF	TGTGCCAGCAAGGACAGCCTGGACGAGCAGTACTTC
-	few	TRBV5-1	TRBJ1-1	CASSLVGSGTEAFF	TGCGCCAGCAGCTTGGTCGGGTCTGGAACTGAAGCTTTCTTT
TRBD1	-	TRBV4-3	TRBJ1-6	CASSRGQGDDNSPLHF	TGCGCCAGCAGCCGGGGACAGGGGGATGATAATTCACCCCTCCACTTT
TRBD2	-	TRBV15	TRBJ2-5	CATSRDPTSRQETQYF	TGTGCCACCAGCAGAGACCCGACTAGCAGACAAGAGACCCAGTACTTC
TRBD2	-	TRBV9	TRBJ2-1	CASSAPGTSGYNEQFF	TGTGCCAGCAGCGCACCCGGGACTAGCGGTTACAATGAGCAGTTCTTC
-	medium-sized	TRBV28	TRBJ2-7	CASSPTSSVPHEQYF	TGTGCCAGCAGTCCAACTAGTAGCGTTCCCCACGAGCAGTACTTC
TRBD2	-	TRBV6-6	TRBJ2-5	CASSYSPSGGETQYF	TGTGCCAGCAGTTACTCTCCTAGCGGAGGGGAGACCCAGTACTTC
-	-	TRBV2	TRBJ2-5	CASGQNQETQYF	TGTGCCAGCGGGCAGAATCAAGAGACCCAGTACTTC
-	medium-sized	TRBV4-3	TRBJ2-7	CASSQEWSVSYEQYF	TGCGCCAGCAGCCAAGAATGGAGCGTGTCCTACGAGCAGTACTTC
-	-	TRBV19	TRBJ2-2	CASSIDRGGELFF	TGTGCCAGTAGTATAGATCGGGGCGGGGAGCTGTTTTTT
-	-	TRBV19	TRBJ2-6	CASSMEMTSGANVLTF	TGTGCCAGTAGTATGGAGATGACCTCTGGGGCCAACGTCCTGACTTTC
TRBD2	-	TRBV19	TRBJ2-1	CASSILRAGGRDEQFF	TGTGCCAGTAGTATTCTGCGGGCGGGGGGGCGTGATGAGCAGTTCTTC
-	-	TRBV7-9	TRBJ2-2	CASSLVTQTGELFF	TGTGCCAGCAGCCTAGTGACACAAACCGGGGAGCTGTTTTTT
-	-	TRBV27	TRBJ1-6	CASSFSGTDSPLHF	TGTGCCAGCAGTTTCTCGGGTACGGATTCACCCCTCCACTTT
TRBD1	-	TRBV29-1	TRBJ1-4	CSVAGQGAREKLFF	TGCAGCGTAGCCGGACAGGGGGCGCGGGAAAAACTGTTTTTT
TRBD1	-	TRBV9	TRBJ1-1	CASSDRQGMNTEAFF	TGTGCCAGCAGCGATCGACAGGGGATGAACACTGAAGCTTTCTTT
-	-	TRBV28	TRBJ2-5	CASSPGHPDIRQETQYF	TGTGCCAGCAGTCCGGGACACCCTGACATACGCCAAGAGACCCAGTACTTC
-	-	TRBV7-9	TRBJ1-4	CASSPLGRFNEKLFF	TGTGCCAGCAGCCCCCTGGGCAGGTTTAATGAAAAACTGTTTTTT
-	-	TRBV5-6	TRBJ1-2	CASSLLDSSYGYTF	TGTGCCAGCAGCTTGTTAGACAGTTCATATGGCTACACCTTC